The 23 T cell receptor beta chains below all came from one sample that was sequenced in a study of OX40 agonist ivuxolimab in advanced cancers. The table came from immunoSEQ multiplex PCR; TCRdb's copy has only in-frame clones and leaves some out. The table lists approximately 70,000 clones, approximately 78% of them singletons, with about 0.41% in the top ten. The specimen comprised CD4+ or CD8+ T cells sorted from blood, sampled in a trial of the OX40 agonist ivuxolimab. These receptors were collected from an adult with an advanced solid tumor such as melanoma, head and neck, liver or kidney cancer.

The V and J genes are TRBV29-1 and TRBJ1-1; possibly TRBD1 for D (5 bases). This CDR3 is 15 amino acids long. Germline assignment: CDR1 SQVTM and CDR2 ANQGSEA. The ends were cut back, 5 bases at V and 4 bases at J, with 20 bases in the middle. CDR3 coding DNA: TGCAGCGTTAGAGACGCCGGGGCATCGGGCACTGAAGCTTTCTTT. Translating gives CSVRDAGASGTEAFF. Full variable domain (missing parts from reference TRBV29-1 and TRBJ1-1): SAVISQKPSRDICQRGTSLTIQCQVDSQVTMMFWYRQQPGQSLTLIATANQGSEATYESGFVIDKFPISRPNLTFSTLTVSNMSPEDSSIYLCSVRDAGASGTEAFFGQGTRLTVV.

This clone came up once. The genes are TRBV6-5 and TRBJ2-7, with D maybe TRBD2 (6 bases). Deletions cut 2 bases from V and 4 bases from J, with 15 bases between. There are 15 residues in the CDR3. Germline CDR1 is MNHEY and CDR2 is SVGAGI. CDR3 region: CASSYRDSGSYEQYF. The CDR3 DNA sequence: TGTGCCAGCAGTTACCGGGACTCTGGTTCGTACGAGCAGTACTTC.

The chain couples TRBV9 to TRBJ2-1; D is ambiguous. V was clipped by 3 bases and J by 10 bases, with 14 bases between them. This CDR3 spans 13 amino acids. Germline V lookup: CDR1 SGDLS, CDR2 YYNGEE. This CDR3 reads CASSGAPNGEQFF. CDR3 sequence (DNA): TGTGCCAGCAGCGGAGCCCCCAATGGGGAGCAGTTCTTC.

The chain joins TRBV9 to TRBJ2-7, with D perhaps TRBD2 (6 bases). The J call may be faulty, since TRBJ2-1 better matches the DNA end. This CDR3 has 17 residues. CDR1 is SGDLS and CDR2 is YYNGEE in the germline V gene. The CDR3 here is CASSAGRRIAVYNEQFF. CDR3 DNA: TGTGCCAGCAGCGCCGGTCGTCGGATAGCGGTCTACAATGAGCAGTTCTTC.

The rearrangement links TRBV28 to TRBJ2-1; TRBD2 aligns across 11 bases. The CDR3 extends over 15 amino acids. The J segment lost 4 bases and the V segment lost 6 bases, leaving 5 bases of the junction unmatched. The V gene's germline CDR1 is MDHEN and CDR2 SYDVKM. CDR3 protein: CASSLAGGQYNEQFF. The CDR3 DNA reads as TGTGCCAGCAGCCTAGCGGGAGGACAGTACAATGAGCAGTTCTTC.

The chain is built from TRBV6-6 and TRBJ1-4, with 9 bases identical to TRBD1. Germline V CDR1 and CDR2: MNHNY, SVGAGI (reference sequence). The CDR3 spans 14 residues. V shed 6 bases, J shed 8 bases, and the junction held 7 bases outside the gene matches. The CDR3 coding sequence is TGTGCCAGCAGACGGGGACAGGGTGGCGAAAAACTGTTTTTT. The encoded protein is CASRRGQGGEKLFF.

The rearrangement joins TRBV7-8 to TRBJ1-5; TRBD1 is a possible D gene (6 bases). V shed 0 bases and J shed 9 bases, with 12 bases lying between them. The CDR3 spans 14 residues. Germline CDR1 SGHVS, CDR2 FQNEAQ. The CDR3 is CASSLAGKGGPQHF. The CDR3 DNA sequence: TGTGCCAGCAGCTTAGCAGGGAAAGGGGGGCCCCAGCATTTT.

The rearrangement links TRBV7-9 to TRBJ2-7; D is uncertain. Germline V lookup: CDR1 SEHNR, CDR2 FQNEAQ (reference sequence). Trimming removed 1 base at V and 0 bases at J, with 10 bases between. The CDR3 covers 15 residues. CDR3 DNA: TGTGCCAGCAGCTTAGGGGCAGACCCCTCCTACGAGCAGTACTTC. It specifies CASSLGADPSYEQYF. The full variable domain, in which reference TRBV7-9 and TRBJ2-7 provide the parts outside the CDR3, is DTGVSQNPRHKITKRGQNVTFRCDPISEHNRLYWYRQTLGQGPEFLTYFQNEAQLEKSRLLSDRFSAERPKGSFSTLEIQRTEQGDSAMYLCASSLGADPSYEQYFGPGTRLTVT.

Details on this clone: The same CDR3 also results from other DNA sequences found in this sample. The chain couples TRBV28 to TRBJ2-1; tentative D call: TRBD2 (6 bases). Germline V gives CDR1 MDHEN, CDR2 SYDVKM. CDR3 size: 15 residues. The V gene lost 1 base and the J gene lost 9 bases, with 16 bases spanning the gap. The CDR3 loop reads CASSLSGTDRSEQFF. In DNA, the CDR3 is TGTGCCAGCAGTTTATCCGGGACTGACCGGTCTGAGCAGTTCTTC.

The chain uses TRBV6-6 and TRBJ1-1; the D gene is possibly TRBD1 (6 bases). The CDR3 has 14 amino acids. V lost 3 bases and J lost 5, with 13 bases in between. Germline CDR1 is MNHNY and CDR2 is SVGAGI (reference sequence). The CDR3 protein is CASSYKKGVTEAFF. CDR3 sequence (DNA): TGTGCCAGCAGTTATAAGAAGGGGGTGACTGAAGCTTTCTTT.

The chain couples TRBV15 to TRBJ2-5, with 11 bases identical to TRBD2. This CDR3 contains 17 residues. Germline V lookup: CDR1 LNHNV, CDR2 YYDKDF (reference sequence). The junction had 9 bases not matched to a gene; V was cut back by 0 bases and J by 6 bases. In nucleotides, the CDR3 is TGTGCCACCAGCAGAGATGCTAGCGGGGGGTACCTGAAGACCCAGTACTTC. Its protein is CATSRDASGGYLKTQYF.

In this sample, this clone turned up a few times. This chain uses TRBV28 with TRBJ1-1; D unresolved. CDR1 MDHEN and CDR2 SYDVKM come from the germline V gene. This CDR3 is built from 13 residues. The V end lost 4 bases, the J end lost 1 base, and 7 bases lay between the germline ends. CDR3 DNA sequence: TGTGCCAGCAGTTACATCCAGAACACTGAAGCTTTCTTT. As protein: CASSYIQNTEAFF.

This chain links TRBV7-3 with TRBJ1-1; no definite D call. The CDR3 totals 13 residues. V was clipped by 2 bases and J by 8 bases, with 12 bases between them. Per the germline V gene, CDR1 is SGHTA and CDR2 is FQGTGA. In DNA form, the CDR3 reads TGTGCCAGCAGCTTATATGCAAAAGCAGAAGCTTTCTTT. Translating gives CASSLYAKAEAFF.

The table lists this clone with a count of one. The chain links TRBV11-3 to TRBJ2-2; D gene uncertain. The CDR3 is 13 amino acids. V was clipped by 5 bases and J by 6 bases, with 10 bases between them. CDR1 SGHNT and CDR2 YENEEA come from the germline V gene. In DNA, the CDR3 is TGTGCCAGCAGCCTCGGGTCAGCCGGGGAGCTGTTTTTT. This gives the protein CASSLGSAGELFF.

CDR3 in DNA: TGTGCCAGCCGCCCCGAGGGAGGATTATACAATGAGCAGTTCTTC. As protein: CASRPEGGLYNEQFF. The chain employs TRBV28 and TRBJ2-1, with a possible D match to TRBD2 (6 bases). This CDR3 has 15 residues. Germline V gene lookup returns CDR1 MDHEN and CDR2 SYDVKM. The V end was cut by 8 bases, the J end by 4 bases, with 18 bases between.

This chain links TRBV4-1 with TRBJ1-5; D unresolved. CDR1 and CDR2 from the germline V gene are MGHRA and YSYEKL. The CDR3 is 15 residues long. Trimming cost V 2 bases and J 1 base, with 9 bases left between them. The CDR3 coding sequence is TGCGCCAGCAGCCAACTGGTTGGGAGCAATCAGCCCCAGCATTTT. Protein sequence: CASSQLVGSNQPQHF.

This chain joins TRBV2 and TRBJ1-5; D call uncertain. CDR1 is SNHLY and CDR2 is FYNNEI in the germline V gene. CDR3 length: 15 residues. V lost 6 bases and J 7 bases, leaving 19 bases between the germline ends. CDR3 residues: CASSARRGSTQPQHF. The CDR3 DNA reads TGTGCCAGCAGCGCCCGCCGAGGTTCGACCCAGCCCCAGCATTTT.

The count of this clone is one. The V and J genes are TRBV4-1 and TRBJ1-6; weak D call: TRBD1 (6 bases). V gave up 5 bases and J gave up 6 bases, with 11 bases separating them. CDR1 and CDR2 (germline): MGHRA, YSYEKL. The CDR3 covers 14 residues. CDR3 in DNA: TGCGCCAGCAGCAACAGGGCTAGTAATTCACCCCTCCACTTT. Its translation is CASSNRASNSPLHF.

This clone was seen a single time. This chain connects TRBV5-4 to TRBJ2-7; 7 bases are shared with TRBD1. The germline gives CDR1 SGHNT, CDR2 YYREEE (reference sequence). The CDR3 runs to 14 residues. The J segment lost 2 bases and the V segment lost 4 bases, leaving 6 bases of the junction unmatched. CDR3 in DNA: TGTGCCAGCAGCCAGGGCCAGGGGGCCTACGAGCAGTACTTC. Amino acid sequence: CASSQGQGAYEQYF.

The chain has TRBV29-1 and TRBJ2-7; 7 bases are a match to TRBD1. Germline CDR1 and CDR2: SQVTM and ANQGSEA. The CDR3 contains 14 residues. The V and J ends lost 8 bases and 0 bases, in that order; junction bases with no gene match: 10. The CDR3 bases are TGCAGCTTTACCATACAGGGGAGCTCCTACGAGCAGTACTTC. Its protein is CSFTIQGSSYEQYF.

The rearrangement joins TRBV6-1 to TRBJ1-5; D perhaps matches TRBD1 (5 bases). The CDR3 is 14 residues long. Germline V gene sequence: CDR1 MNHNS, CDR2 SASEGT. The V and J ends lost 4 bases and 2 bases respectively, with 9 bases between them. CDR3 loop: CASSAQGGNQPQHF. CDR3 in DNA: TGTGCCAGCAGTGCCCAGGGAGGCAATCAGCCCCAGCATTTT.

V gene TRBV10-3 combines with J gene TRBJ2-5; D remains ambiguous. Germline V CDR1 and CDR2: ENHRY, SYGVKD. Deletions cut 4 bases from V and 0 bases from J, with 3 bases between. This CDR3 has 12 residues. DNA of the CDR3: TGTGCCATCAGTGGGGACCAAGAGACCCAGTACTTC. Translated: CAISGDQETQYF.

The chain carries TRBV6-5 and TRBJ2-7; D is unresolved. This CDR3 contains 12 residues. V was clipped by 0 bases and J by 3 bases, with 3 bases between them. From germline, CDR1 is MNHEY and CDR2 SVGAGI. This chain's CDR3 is CASSYSIYEQYF. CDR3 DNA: TGTGCCAGCAGTTACTCGATCTACGAGCAGTACTTC.